The text below deals with one T cell receptor (beta chain). Authors' data handling: How many nucleated cells were present was estimated from reference gene primer amplification. Here immunoSEQ multiplex PCR was the method, and the copy in TCRdb shows in-frame clones only, minus some. The D gene and trimming were derived from the DNA, and the V and J assignments and clone size from that table. Of 350,000 to 450,000 clones in the sample, approximately 90% were seen once. These data originate in a study of blood T cell repertoires in COVID-19. The CDR3 totals 13 residues. Between the trimmed V and J ends, which lost 6 bases and 7 bases, there was a span of 15 bases. CDR1 is SGHTA, CDR2 FQGNSA, per germline. Study members were between roughly 18 and 89 years old and lived in 20 to 25 US regions. Clinical history reported by participants formed the basis on which cohorts were assigned.

The sequenced sample was PBMCs or T cells enriched from blood (not recorded which). The TCR was taken from a middle-aged woman who had been exposed to COVID-19. V and J are TRBV7-2 and TRBJ1-2; maybe TRBD1 (6 bases). The CDR3 loop reads CASSLKQGLGYTF. In DNA form, the CDR3 reads TGTGCCAGCAGTCTAAAACAGGGTCTTGGCTACACCTTC.